A selection of T cell receptor beta chains follows, all from one sample in a study of blood T cell repertoires in COVID-19. Sequenced by immunoSEQ multiplex PCR; TCRdb stores in-frame clones only, minus some. The table has about 100,000 clones, 55% to 75% seen once; the top ten hold 1.5% to 2%. Sequenced material: peripheral blood. The receptors stem from a woman aged 40 to 49 with acute or convalescent COVID-19. CDR3s include the opening cysteine and the closing phenylalanine or tryptophan. Fields, in order: D gene, V gene, J gene, clone size, CDR3 DNA, CDR3 protein. A D gene is named only where the DNA matches it firmly. Clone sizes are given selectively: once, few, many, or a class where the clone is expanded.

D: TRBD2
V: TRBV11-2
J: TRBJ2-1
size: -
DNA: TGTGCCAGCAGCTTAGAAGGCCTAGCGGGCTATGAGCAGTTCTTC
CDR3: CASSLEGLAGYEQFF

D: -
V: TRBV15
J: TRBJ1-4
size: few
DNA: TGTGCCACCAGCAGGCATCAGGATCCTTCTGAAAAACTGTTTTTT
CDR3: CATSRHQDPSEKLFF

D: TRBD1
V: TRBV5-1
J: TRBJ2-2
size: -
DNA: TGCGCCAGCAGCCCGGATACAGGGGACACCGGGGAGCTGTTTTTT
CDR3: CASSPDTGDTGELFF

D: -
V: TRBV30
J: TRBJ2-3
size: -
DNA: TGTGCCTGGAGGGTGGGACTCGGGGGAGCCGATACGCAGTATTTT
CDR3: CAWRVGLGGADTQYF

D: -
V: TRBV9
J: TRBJ2-2
size: few
DNA: TGTGCCAGCACGGGGTCCGGGGAGCTGTTTTTT
CDR3: CASTGSGELFF

D: -
V: TRBV4-3
J: TRBJ1-2
size: -
DNA: TGCGCCAGCAGCCCAGGACACACTAACTATGGCTACACCTTC
CDR3: CASSPGHTNYGYTF

D: -
V: TRBV30
J: TRBJ2-5
size: once
DNA: TGTGCCTGGAGTGTACCCTCCGGGGAGACCCAGTACTTC
CDR3: CAWSVPSGETQYF

D: TRBD2
V: TRBV2
J: TRBJ2-7
size: few
DNA: TGTGCCAGCGAGTCCGGGACTAGCGGGGGGTATGAGCAGTACTTC
CDR3: CASESGTSGGYEQYF

D: -
V: TRBV6-4
J: TRBJ1-5
size: -
DNA: TGTGCCAGCAGTGGATACCCATACTGGAGCAATCAGCCCCAGCATTTT
CDR3: CASSGYPYWSNQPQHF

D: -
V: TRBV7-9
J: TRBJ1-2
size: -
DNA: TGTGCCAGCAGCGGGGGGGCATCCTTTTATGGCTACACCTTC
CDR3: CASSGGASFYGYTF

D: TRBD1
V: TRBV7-9
J: TRBJ1-2
size: -
DNA: TGTGCCAGTGGGACAGGGCTCTTTTATGGCTACACCTTC
CDR3: CASGTGLFYGYTF

D: -
V: TRBV27
J: TRBJ2-3
size: few
DNA: TGTGCCAGCAGAGGGGCTACAGATACGCAGTATTTT
CDR3: CASRGATDTQYF

D: -
V: TRBV28
J: TRBJ1-2
size: -
DNA: TGTGCCAGCATTAAGGGGTCGGTCGTCGGGGGCTACACCTTC
CDR3: CASIKGSVVGGYTF

D: -
V: TRBV10-3
J: TRBJ2-7
size: many
DNA: TGTGCCATCAGTGAAGAGGGCTTCCCCTACGAGCAGTACTTC
CDR3: CAISEEGFPYEQYF

D: -
V: TRBV7-9
J: TRBJ2-1
size: -
DNA: TGTGCCAGCAGCCCGTTTTACAATGAGCAGTTCTTC
CDR3: CASSPFYNEQFF